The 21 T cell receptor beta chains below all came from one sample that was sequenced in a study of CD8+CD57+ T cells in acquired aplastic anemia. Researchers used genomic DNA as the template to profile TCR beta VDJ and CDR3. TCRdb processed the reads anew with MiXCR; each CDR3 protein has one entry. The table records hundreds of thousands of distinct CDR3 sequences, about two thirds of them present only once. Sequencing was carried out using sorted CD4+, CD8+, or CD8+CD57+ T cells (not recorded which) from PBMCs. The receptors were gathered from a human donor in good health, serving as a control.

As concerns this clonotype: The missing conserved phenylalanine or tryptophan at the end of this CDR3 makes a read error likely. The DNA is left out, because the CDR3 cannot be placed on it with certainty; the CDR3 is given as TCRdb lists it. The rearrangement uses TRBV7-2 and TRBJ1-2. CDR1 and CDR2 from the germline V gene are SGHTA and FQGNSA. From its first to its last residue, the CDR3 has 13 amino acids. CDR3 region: CASSIAGASSTDT.

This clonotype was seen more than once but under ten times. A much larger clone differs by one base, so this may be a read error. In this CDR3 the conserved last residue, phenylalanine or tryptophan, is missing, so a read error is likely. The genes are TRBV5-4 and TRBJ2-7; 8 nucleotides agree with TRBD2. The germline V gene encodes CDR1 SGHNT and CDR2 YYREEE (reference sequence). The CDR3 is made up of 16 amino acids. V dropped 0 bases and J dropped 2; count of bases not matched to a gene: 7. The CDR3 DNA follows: TGTGCCAGCAGCTTGGGAGGGACTAGTGGGACCTACGAGCAGTACCTC. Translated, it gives CASSLGGTSGTYEQYL.

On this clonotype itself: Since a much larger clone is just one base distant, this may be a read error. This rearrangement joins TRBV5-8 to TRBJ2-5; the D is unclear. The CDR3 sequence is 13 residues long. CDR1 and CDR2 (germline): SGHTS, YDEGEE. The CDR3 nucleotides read TGCGCCAGCAGCCCACCAGAGGCTGAGACCCAGTACTTC. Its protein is CASSPPEAETQYF.

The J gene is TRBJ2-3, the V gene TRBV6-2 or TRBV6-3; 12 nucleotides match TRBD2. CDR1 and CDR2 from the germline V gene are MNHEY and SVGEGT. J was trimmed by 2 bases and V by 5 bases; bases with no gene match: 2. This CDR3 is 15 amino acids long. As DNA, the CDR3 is TGTGCCAGCAGTGGGACTAGCGGGTACACAGATACGCAGTATTTT. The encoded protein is CASSGTSGYTDTQYF.

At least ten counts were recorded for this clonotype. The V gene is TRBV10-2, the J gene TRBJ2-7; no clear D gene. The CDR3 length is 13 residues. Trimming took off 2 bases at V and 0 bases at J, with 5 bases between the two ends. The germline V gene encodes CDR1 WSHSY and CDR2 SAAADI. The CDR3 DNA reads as TGCGCCAGCAGTGAGGGGCACTCCTACGAGCAGTACTTC. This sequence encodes CASSEGHSYEQYF.

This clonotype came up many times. The CDR3 spells CASSLNRAFLNSPLHF. The CDR3 DNA reads TGCGCCAGCAGCTTGAACAGGGCTTTTTTAAATTCACCCCTCCACTTT. This sequence joins TRBV5-1 and TRBJ1-6; D perhaps matches TRBD1 (6 bases). The V end was cut by 1 base, the J end by 7 bases, with 15 bases between. The CDR3 spans 16 residues. Germline CDR1 is SGHRS and CDR2 is YFSETQ. The full variable domain, rest sourced from reference TRBV5-1 and TRBJ1-6, is KAGVTQTPRYLIKTRGQQVTLSCSPISGHRSVSWYQQTPGQGLQFLFEYFSETQRNKGNFPGRFSGRQFSNSRSEMNVSTLELGDSALYLCASSLNRAFLNSPLHFGNGTRLTVT.

CDR3 DNA: TGTGCCAGCAGCTTAGGTGGCGGCTACACCTCCGGTTCGCAGTACTTC. Its protein product is CASSLGGGYTSGSQYF. The chain recombines TRBV7-2 with TRBJ2-7, with D uncertain. Trimming pared 1 base from V and 9 bases from J, leaving 22 bases between. This CDR3 has 16 amino acids. CDR1 and CDR2 (germline): SGHTA, FQGNSA. Looking up the rest from reference TRBV7-2 and TRBJ2-7 gives the full variable domain: GAGVSQSPSNKVTEKGKDVELRCDPISGHTALYWYRQSLGQGLEFLIYFQGNSAPDKSGLPSDRFSAERTGGSVSTLTIQRTQQEDSAVYLCASSLGGGYTSGSQYFGPGTRLTVT.

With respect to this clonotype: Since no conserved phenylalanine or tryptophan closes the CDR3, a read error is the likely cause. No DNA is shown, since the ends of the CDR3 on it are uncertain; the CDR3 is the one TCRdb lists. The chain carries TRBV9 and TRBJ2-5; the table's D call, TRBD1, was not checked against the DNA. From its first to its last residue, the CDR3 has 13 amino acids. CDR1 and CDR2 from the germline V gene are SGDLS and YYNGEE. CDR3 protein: CASSAGTGYSGNI.

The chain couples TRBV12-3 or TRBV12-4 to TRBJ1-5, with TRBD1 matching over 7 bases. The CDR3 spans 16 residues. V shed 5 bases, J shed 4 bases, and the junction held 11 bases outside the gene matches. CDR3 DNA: TGTGCCAGCAGTGATTTCCCCGGGACAGAGAATCAGCCCCAGCATTTT. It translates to CASSDFPGTENQPQHF.

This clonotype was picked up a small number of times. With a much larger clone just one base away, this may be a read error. CDR3 coding DNA: TGTGCCAGCAGGGGACGGGTTTTCACAGATACGCAGTATTTT. Translation: CASRGRVFTDTQYF. This chain uses TRBV12-3 or TRBV12-4 with TRBJ2-3; D tentatively fits TRBD1 or TRBD2 (5 bases each). The ends were cut back, 6 bases at V and 2 bases at J, with 12 bases in the middle. CDR3 length equals 14 residues.

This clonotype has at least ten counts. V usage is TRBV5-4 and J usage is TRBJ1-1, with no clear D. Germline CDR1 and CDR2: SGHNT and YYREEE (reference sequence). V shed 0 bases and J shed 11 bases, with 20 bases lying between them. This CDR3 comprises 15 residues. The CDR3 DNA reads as TGTGCCAGCAGCTTGGCGAACCGGTTGGAAGGAACGGCTTTCTTT. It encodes CASSLANRLEGTAFF. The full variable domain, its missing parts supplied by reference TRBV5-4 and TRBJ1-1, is ETGVTQSPTHLIKTRGQQVTLRCSSQSGHNTVSWYQQALGQGPQFIFQYYREEENGRGNFPPRFSGLQFPNYSSELNVNALELDDSALYLCASSLANRLEGTAFFGQGTRLTVV.

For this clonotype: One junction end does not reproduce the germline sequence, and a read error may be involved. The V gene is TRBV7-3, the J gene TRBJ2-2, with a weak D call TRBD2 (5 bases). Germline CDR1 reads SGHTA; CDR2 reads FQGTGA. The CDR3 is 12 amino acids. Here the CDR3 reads CASSLGTGELIF. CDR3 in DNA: TGTGCCAGCAGCTTAGGCACCGGGGAGCTGATTTTC.

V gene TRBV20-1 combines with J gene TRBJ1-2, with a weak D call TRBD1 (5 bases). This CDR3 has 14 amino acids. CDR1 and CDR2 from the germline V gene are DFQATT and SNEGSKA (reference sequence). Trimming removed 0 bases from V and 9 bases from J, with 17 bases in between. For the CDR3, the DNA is TGCAGTGCTAGAGATATGAAAGGGGAGCGGCGCTACACCTTC. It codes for CSARDMKGERRYTF.

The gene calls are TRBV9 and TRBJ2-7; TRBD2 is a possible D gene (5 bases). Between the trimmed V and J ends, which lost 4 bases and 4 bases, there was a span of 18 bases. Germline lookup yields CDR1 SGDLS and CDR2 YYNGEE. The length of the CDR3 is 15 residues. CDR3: CASSLAKTGSYEQYF. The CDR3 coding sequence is TGTGCCAGCAGCTTAGCGAAAACGGGATCATACGAGCAGTACTTC.

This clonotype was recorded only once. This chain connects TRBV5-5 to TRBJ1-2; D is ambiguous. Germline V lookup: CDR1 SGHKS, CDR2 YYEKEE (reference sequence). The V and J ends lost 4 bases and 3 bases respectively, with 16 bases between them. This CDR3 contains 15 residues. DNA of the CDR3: TGTGCCAGCAGCACTGGTCTTGGAGGGTACTATGGCTACACCTTC. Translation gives CASSTGLGGYYGYTF.

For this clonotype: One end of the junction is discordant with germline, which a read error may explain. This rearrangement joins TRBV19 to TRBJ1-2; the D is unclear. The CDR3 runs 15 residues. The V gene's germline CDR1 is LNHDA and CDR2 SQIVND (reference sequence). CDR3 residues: CASSFGPLATSRHFF. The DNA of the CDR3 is TGTGCCAGTAGTTTCGGACCATTAGCTACCTCCCGCCACTTTTTC.

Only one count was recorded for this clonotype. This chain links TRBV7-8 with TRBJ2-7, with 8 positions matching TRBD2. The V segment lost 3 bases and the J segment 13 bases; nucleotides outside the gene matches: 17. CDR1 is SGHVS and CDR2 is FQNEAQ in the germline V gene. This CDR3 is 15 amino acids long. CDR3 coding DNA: TGTGCCAGCAGCTTCGGGGGGGATTCACCCCTCCACTTTTACTTC. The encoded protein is CASSFGGDSPLHFYF.

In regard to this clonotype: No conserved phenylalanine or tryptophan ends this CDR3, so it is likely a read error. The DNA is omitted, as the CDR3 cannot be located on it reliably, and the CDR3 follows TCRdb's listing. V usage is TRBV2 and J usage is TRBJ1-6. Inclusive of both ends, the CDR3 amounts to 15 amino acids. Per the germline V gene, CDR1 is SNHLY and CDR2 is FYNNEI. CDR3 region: CASSTNWSHGYTFGS.

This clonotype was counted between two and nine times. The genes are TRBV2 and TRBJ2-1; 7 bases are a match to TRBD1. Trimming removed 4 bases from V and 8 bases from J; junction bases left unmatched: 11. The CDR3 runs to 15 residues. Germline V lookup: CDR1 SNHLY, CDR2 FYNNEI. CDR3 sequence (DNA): TGTGCCAGCAGTGTTGTCGACAGGGAAGGGGATGAGCAGTTCTTC. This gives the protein CASSVVDREGDEQFF.

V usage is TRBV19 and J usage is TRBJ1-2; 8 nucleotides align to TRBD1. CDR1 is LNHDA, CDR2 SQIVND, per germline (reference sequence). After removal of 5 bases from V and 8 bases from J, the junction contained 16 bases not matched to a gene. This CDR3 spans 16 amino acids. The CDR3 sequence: CASSPGTGQPWGGYTF. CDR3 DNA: TGTGCCAGTAGTCCTGGGACAGGCCAACCTTGGGGGGGCTACACCTTC.

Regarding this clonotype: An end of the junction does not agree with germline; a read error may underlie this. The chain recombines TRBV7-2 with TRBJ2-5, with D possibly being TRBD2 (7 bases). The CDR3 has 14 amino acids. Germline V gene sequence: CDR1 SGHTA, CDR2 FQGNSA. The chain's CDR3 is CASSPGRGGAQKEF. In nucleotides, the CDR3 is TGTGCCAGCAGCCCTGGTAGGGGGGGGGCGCAAAAGGAGTTC.